This entry lists 7 T cell receptor beta chains sequenced from one sample in a study of memory CD4+ T cells and cytomegalovirus serostatus. Some clones are missing from TCRdb's copy, which holds only in-frame ones; the method was immunoSEQ multiplex PCR. This table has about 50,000 clones, over 70% appearing once. Single viable CD3+CD4+CD8-CD45RO+ cells were sorted as the memory CD4+ T cells. The sequenced sample was memory CD4+ T cells from blood. These receptors came from an adult in good health and CMV-seronegative.

The rearrangement joins TRBV6-5 to TRBJ2-7; possible D gene TRBD2, 6 bases. CDR1 is MNHEY and CDR2 is SVGAGI in the germline V gene. Deletions cut 8 bases from V and 4 bases from J, with 12 bases between. This CDR3 region has 12 residues. The CDR3 DNA reads as TGTGCCAGCTCCCGGACTAAATACGAGCAGTACTTC. It specifies CASSRTKYEQYF.

This chain links TRBV28 with TRBJ1-5, with TRBD1 matching 7 bases. The V and J ends lost 5 bases and 7 bases, in that order; junction bases with no gene match: 11. Germline CDR1 and CDR2: MDHEN and SYDVKM. This CDR3 is built from 15 residues. The CDR3 nucleotides are TGTGCCAGCAGTACGACAGGGCCCCTGGGGCAGCCCCAGCATTTT. Its protein product is CASSTTGPLGQPQHF.

J is TRBJ2-3 and V is TRBV5-4, with D unclear. The length of the CDR3 is 15 residues. Germline CDR1 and CDR2: SGHNT and YYREEE (reference sequence). Trimming removed 0 bases at V and 3 bases at J, with 11 bases between. DNA for the CDR3: TGTGCCAGCAGCTTGGTGTCCGGCTTGACAGATACGCAGTATTTT. It yields the protein CASSLVSGLTDTQYF.

CDR3 loop: CASSFRGVGFTYNEQFF. In DNA, the CDR3 is TGTGCCAGCAGCTTCCGGGGCGTAGGGTTTACCTACAATGAGCAGTTCTTC. The chain uses TRBV7-2 and TRBJ2-7; D may correspond to TRBD1 or TRBD2 (5 bases each). With the DNA end fitting TRBJ2-1 better, the J assignment may be wrong. CDR1 SGHTA and CDR2 FQGNSA come from the germline V gene. The CDR3 contains 17 residues.

This clone has just a few counts. The chain employs TRBV11-1 and TRBJ2-3, with 7 bases identical to TRBD1. Germline V gene sequence: CDR1 SGHAT, CDR2 FQDESV (reference sequence). V lost 1 base to trimming and J lost 7 bases; unmatched junction nucleotides: 5. CDR3 length: 14 residues. This chain's CDR3 is CASSLEDRVYTQYF. The DNA for the CDR3 is TGTGCCAGCAGCTTAGAAGACAGGGTCTATACGCAGTATTTT.

V is TRBV5-6 and J is TRBJ2-4; D not certain. The V end lost 1 base, the J end lost 13 bases, and 15 bases lay between the germline ends. Germline V gene sequence: CDR1 SGHDT, CDR2 YYEEEE. This CDR3 comprises 13 residues. The CDR3 nucleotides are TGTGCCAGCAGCTTGTGGTTGTCAGAGTGGCAGTACTTC. Protein sequence: CASSLWLSEWQYF.

The chain joins TRBV10-3 to TRBJ1-1, with 11 bases matching TRBD1. V lost 10 bases and J lost 1; bases outside the gene matches: 2. Germline lookup yields CDR1 ENHRY and CDR2 SYGVKD. This CDR3 has 13 amino acids. The chain's CDR3 is CATGQGANTEAFF. In DNA form, the CDR3 reads TGTGCCACCGGACAGGGGGCGAACACTGAAGCTTTCTTT.